Listed below are T cell receptor beta chains from one sample, sequenced in a study of T cell responses to AZD1222 COVID-19 vaccine. Generated by immunoSEQ multiplex PCR, the TCRdb table keeps only in-frame clones and is missing some. Among about 80,000 clones listed, approximately 90% were seen once. The sample here was peripheral blood, taken on day 0 of AZD1222 vaccination. The source is an adult in good health. Both conserved end residues are part of each CDR3. Each record gives: J gene, V gene, D gene, CDR3 protein. A D gene is named only where the DNA matches it firmly.

TRBJ2-2 TRBV14 NA CASSQQGWAGELFF
TRBJ1-3 TRBV5-5 NA CASSFDRLDSGNTIYF
TRBJ1-1 TRBV19 NA CASSRGWGFTEAFF
TRBJ2-1 TRBV7-8 NA CASSLEAGTQFYNEQFF
TRBJ2-2 TRBV2 TRBD1 CASRTGSTGELFF
TRBJ1-1 TRBV9 NA CASSVRDTEAFF
TRBJ1-1 TRBV28 TRBD1 CASSLGTGLTEAFF
TRBJ1-5 TRBV19 TRBD1 CASRTGPVGSNQPQHF
TRBJ1-3 TRBV16 NA CASSDGTGRNTIYF
TRBJ1-5 TRBV7-9 NA CASSPWTSNQPQHF
TRBJ2-2 TRBV5-1 NA CASSLAQTNTGELFF
TRBJ2-5 TRBV9 NA CASSTSTGEGETQYF
TRBJ2-3 TRBV24-1 TRBD1 CATSDLYLGTGQGNTDTQYF
TRBJ1-5 TRBV7-8 NA CASSWPGGGQPQHF
TRBJ2-2 TRBV7-3 TRBD2 CASSLLAGGGPGELFF
TRBJ2-7 TRBV11-3 TRBD2 CASSPGLAGVNEQYF
TRBJ2-2 TRBV7-9 TRBD2 CASSLSGGRSGELFF
TRBJ2-1 TRBV10-3 NA CAISENKGSALVEQFF
TRBJ1-2 TRBV6-5 NA CASSQGTDYGYTF
TRBJ2-3 TRBV28 NA CASSNRDTDTQYF
TRBJ2-1 TRBV21-1 NA CASSNGRSGDYHEQFF
TRBJ1-2 TRBV11-2 TRBD1 CASSSWDRENNYGYTF
TRBJ2-7 TRBV7-3 NA CASHSWTGGEQYF
TRBJ2-2 TRBV27 NA CASSFYTGELFF
TRBJ1-1 TRBV9 TRBD1 CASSEEGASDKAFF
TRBJ1-4 TRBV7-9 NA CASSLVIFLEGEKLFF
TRBJ1-2 TRBV7-2 NA CASSYMTNRDGGGYTF
TRBJ1-5 TRBV20-1 NA CSASSVRRRDQPQHF
TRBJ2-7 TRBV6-5 NA CASSRDGTYEQYF
TRBJ1-1 TRBV7-9 NA CASSLVRSGLTEAFF
TRBJ1-1 TRBV19 NA CASSIDQGWRDTEAFF
TRBJ1-1 TRBV6-5 NA CASSYGGTNTEAFF
TRBJ2-1 TRBV27 NA CASSSGLYNEQFF
TRBJ2-3 TRBV5-1 TRBD1 CASSPGWDSRTDTQYF
TRBJ1-2 TRBV10-1 TRBD1 CASSHEGRGRDGYTF
TRBJ1-5 TRBV6-5 NA CASSYTYTNQPQHF
TRBJ1-2 TRBV11-1 TRBD1 CASSFGTGYGYTF
TRBJ2-6 TRBV6-1 TRBD1 CASSENLGTGVANVLTF
TRBJ1-6 TRBV18 NA CASSSIASPLHF
TRBJ1-2 TRBV4-1 TRBD1 CASSQDLSRDRGPGYTF
TRBJ2-1 TRBV27 NA CASNSEQGSAGGPHRQFF